This T cell receptor (beta chain) was obtained from a study of T cells in Graves' hyperthyroidism and ophthalmopathy. Hyperthyroidism, newly diagnosed and lasting under 2 months, affected patients aged 18 to 65. It was RNA transcripts that yielded the amplified TCR beta CDR3 regions. During a first-round RT-PCR of the TCR CDR3, the HTBI primer set was used. TCRdb re-derived calls from the multiplex PCR reads in MiXCR, one entry per CDR3 protein. The profile shows fewer than 700,000 distinct CDR3 sequences, about 17% of them singletons. Sequenced sample: blood. This TCR derives from a woman in her 30s with Graves' hyperthyroidism.

The CDR3 DNA follows: TGTGCCAGCAGCGTCGGACTAGCGGGAGTCGATGAGCAGTTCTTC. Protein product: CASSVGLAGVDEQFF. The gene calls are TRBV7-3 and TRBJ2-1, with 13 bases that match TRBD2. V lost 5 bases, J lost 8 bases, and 6 bases stayed unmatched. CDR3 length: 15 amino acids. Germline loops: CDR1 SGHTA, CDR2 FQGTGA.